These 10 T cell receptor beta chains originate from one sample sequenced in a study of technical replicates of blood from several donors. Generated by immunoSEQ multiplex PCR, the TCRdb table keeps only in-frame clones and is missing some. The table has 55,000 to 80,000 clones, roughly 98% seen once. Material: T cells isolated from PBMCs. The receptors come from a human donor in good health.

The chain combines TRBV10-3 with TRBJ1-2, with D possibly matching TRBD1 (6 bases). This CDR3 region has 19 residues. V lost 7 bases to trimming and J lost 4 bases, with 31 bases between them. CDR1 is ENHRY, CDR2 SYGVKD, per germline. In nucleotides, the CDR3 is TGTGCCATCATGACCCAGCGGGGGGCGGGAGAAACAAACCTCTATGGCTACACCTTC. Amino acids: CAIMTQRGAGETNLYGYTF.

The chain uses TRBV5-1 and TRBJ1-4; D call uncertain. Per the germline V gene, CDR1 is SGHRS and CDR2 is YFSETQ. There are 16 residues in the CDR3. V lost 1 base, J lost 2 bases, and 12 bases lay in between. CDR3 residues: CASSLSSGNTNEKLFF. The CDR3 DNA sequence: TGCGCCAGCAGCTTGAGTTCGGGGAATACTAATGAAAAACTGTTTTTT.

V and J are TRBV5-6 and TRBJ1-1, with D maybe TRBD1 (6 bases). Germline lookup yields CDR1 SGHDT and CDR2 YYEEEE. The CDR3 is 15 residues long. Trimming pared 4 bases from V and 1 base from J, leaving 14 bases between. Here the CDR3 reads CASSPDVGANTEAFF. The CDR3 DNA is TGTGCCAGCAGCCCCGATGTGGGGGCGAACACTGAAGCTTTCTTT.

This clone was found once. V is TRBV9 and J is TRBJ2-2; D is unclear. Germline V gives CDR1 SGDLS, CDR2 YYNGEE. The germline V and J ends were trimmed by 4 bases and 6 bases, with 7 bases remaining between them. The CDR3 has 12 amino acids. This CDR3 reads CASSPSPGELFF. The CDR3, as DNA: TGTGCCAGCAGCCCCTCTCCCGGGGAGCTGTTTTTT.

The chain has TRBV28 and TRBJ1-1; a weak D match, TRBD1 (5 bases). Between the trimmed V and J ends, which lost 6 bases and 3 bases, there was a span of 11 bases. Germline V gene data show CDR1 as MDHEN and CDR2 as SYDVKM. The CDR3 totals 13 residues. CDR3 region: CASSPVGDTEAFF. As DNA, the CDR3 is TGTGCCAGCAGCCCCGTAGGGGACACTGAAGCTTTCTTT.

The chain uses TRBV6-1 and TRBJ1-2, with TRBD1 matching over 9 bases. Germline-derived CDR1 and CDR2 are MNHNS and SASEGT. This CDR3 contains 13 residues. Trimming cost V 6 bases and J 6 bases; bases outside gene matches: 5. The CDR3 here is CASSTGTGHGYTF. In DNA form, the CDR3 reads TGTGCCAGCAGCACAGGGACAGGGCATGGCTACACCTTC.

The chain recombines TRBV28 with TRBJ1-4; 9 bases align to TRBD1. This CDR3 comprises 15 residues. V trimming: 5 bases; J trimming: 4 bases; junction bases outside the gene matches: 5. From germline, CDR1 is MDHEN and CDR2 SYDVKM. The CDR3, as DNA: TGTGCCAGCAGTGTCCCGGGACAGGGTAATGAAAAACTGTTTTTT. This codes for CASSVPGQGNEKLFF.

The chain links TRBV27 to TRBJ2-2; a weak D match, TRBD2 (7 bases). The V end was cut by 1 base, the J end by 3 bases, with 12 bases between. Germline CDR1 reads MNHEY; CDR2 reads SMNVEV (reference sequence). This CDR3 contains 16 residues. CDR3 bases: TGTGCCAGCAGTTTATTCGGGGGGCCCTACACCGGGGAGCTGTTTTTT. It translates to CASSLFGGPYTGELFF.

This chain uses TRBV5-4 with TRBJ2-5; TRBD1 matches 10 bases. The CDR3 loop spans 15 amino acids. The germline CDR1 and CDR2 sequences are SGHNT and YYREEE (reference sequence). J lost 3 bases, V lost 4 bases, and 6 bases had no gene match. The CDR3 coding sequence is TGTGCCAGCAGCACCTGGACAGGGGGAAAAGAGACCCAGTACTTC. It codes for CASSTWTGGKETQYF.

The chain joins TRBV27 to TRBJ1-2; 12 nucleotides align to TRBD1. The CDR3 loop spans 16 amino acids. Per germline, CDR1 MNHEY and CDR2 SMNVEV (reference sequence). V was pared by 6 bases and J by 5 bases, with 10 bases of the junction left unmatched. This CDR3 is CASSPWGTGGLYGYTF. In DNA, the CDR3 is TGTGCCAGCAGCCCCTGGGGGACAGGGGGCTTATATGGCTACACCTTC.